This TCR beta chain was captured by sequencing in a study of blood T cell repertoires in COVID-19. Cohort 3 donors were reported recovered after two negative PCRs, clearance, or symptom resolution. As handled by the study authors: Amplified reference gene primers provided the basis for estimating nucleated cell counts. Profiled with immunoSEQ multiplex PCR; TCRdb holds only in-frame clones, not every one. V and J calls and clone size follow that table, whereas D and trimming were derived from the DNA. The sample carries about 180,000 clones, less than 90% recorded once. Germline V CDR1 and CDR2: LGHDT, YNNKEL (reference sequence). The CDR3 contains 13 residues. Between the trimmed V and J ends, which lost 7 bases and 0 bases, there was a span of 10 bases.

The V gene is TRBV3-1 (or the pseudogene TRBV3-2), the J gene TRBJ2-7; tentative D call: TRBD2 (6 bases). This TCR was recovered from a woman aged 50 to 60 who had recovered from COVID-19. The sequenced material came from PBMCs or T cells enriched from blood (not recorded which). Here the CDR3 reads CASMGRGSYEQYF. CDR3 in DNA: TGTGCCAGCATGGGGCGGGGCTCCTACGAGCAGTACTTC.